These 24 T cell receptor delta chains were sequenced from one sample in a study of γδ T cells in repeated Plasmodium falciparum infection. Bulk repertoires came from Vgamma9/Vdelta2+ or Vdelta2-negative gammadelta T cells flow-sorted from PBMC. TCRdb re-identified clones in the multiplex PCR reads via CATT. The sample includes roughly 48,000 delta-chain clones, roughly 1.5% of them seen just once. Material: gamma-delta T cells from blood. The receptors originated from a pool of human donors (malaria-infected and uninfected, not separated).

In this sample, this clone turned up a few times. The protein given by TCRdb reflects a much larger clone and differs at residue 21 from this DNA's translation, likely from a read error; the protein shown is the DNA's translation. The V call is TRDV1, the J call TRDJ1; 11 bases align to TRDD3. The J gene was missing in TCRdb and was found by matching the end of the DNA to germline. The V gene's germline CDR1 is TSWWSYY and CDR2 QGS. The CDR3 loop spans 24 amino acids. The CDR3 DNA reads TGTGCTCTTGGGAACCAGGCCTTCCTACTCCCTGGGGGATACCGGTTTCAGAACACCGATGAACTCATCTTT. Protein: CALGNQAFLLPGGYRFQNTDELIF.

Concerning this clone: TCRdb's listed protein matches a much larger clone and diverges from this DNA's translation at residue 15, likely through a read error; the protein shown comes from the DNA. The J gene went uncalled, whereas the V gene is TRDV1; TRDD3 reflects the table's D call only, with no check against the DNA. This CDR3 contains 17 residues. Germline CDR1 and CDR2: TSWWSYY and QGS. CDR3 coding DNA: TGTGCTCTTGGGGAAGTAGTACTGGATCCAGTGACAGCACAATTCTTCTTT. Amino acid sequence: CALGEVVLDPVTAQFFF.

This clone has just a few counts. A far larger clone is off by one base, so a read error is likely. Additional DNA sequences in this sample encode the identical CDR3. This chain links TRDV1 with TRDJ3; D uncertain. Since TCRdb gives no J gene, matching the DNA to germline was used here to assign it. The germline V gene has CDR1 TSWWSYY and CDR2 QGS. This CDR3 spans 19 amino acids. Deletions cut 3 bases from V and 0 bases from J, with 15 bases between. Written as DNA, the CDR3 is TGTGCTCTTGGGGAGTCCCTATTGAGATTCTCCTGGGACACCCGACAGATGTTTTTC. Its protein product is CALGESLLRFSWDTRQMFF.

As regards this clone: TCRdb's protein for this DNA is that of a much larger clone and differs from the translation at residue 7, likely a read error; the protein shown is the DNA translation. This chain links TRDV1 with TRDJ1; maybe TRDD2 (5 bases). TCRdb is silent on the J gene; assignment here came from matching the DNA to germline. In germline, CDR1 is TSWWSYY, CDR2 QGS. Trimming cost V 2 bases and J 0 bases, with 25 bases left between them. The CDR3 spans 20 residues. CDR3 sequence (DNA): TGTGCTCTTGGGGAATCCTGCGCCCCCTTCGGACTGCTGTACACCGATAAACTCATCTTT. Amino acid sequence: CALGESCAPFGLLYTDKLIF.

The table lists this clone with a few counts. Only one base separates this from a far larger clonotype, so it likely reflects a read error. This same CDR3 is encoded by further DNA sequences in the sample. The chain is built from TRDV1 and TRDJ1; 8 bases line up with TRDD3. CDR3 length equals 22 residues. Germline V gene sequence: CDR1 TSWWSYY, CDR2 QGS. The CDR3 here is CALGEIDVGWGYWVPYTDKLIF. The CDR3 bases are TGCGCTCTTGGGGAAATTGATGTGGGCTGGGGATACTGGGTTCCATACACCGATAAACTCATCTTT.

There are a few counts of this clone. This rearrangement joins TRDV1 to TRDJ1; D possibly corresponds to TRDD2 (5 bases). CDR3 length: 18 residues. V lost 2 bases and J lost 8, with 27 bases in between. Germline V lookup: CDR1 TSWWSYY, CDR2 QGS. CDR3 protein: CALGEDVGLPGGTLKLIF. The CDR3, as DNA: TGTGCTCTTGGGGAAGACGTTGGACTTCCGGGAGGGACCCTCAAACTCATCTTT.

This clone was observed many times. This chain links TRDV2 with TRDJ1, with 7 bases identical to TRDD3. The J gene, absent from TCRdb, was called here by matching the DNA to germline. The J segment lost 0 bases and the V segment lost 4 bases, leaving 7 bases of the junction unmatched. CDR3 length equals 15 residues. The germline V gene encodes CDR1 GEAIGNYY and CDR2 EKD. CDR3 amino acids: CACEPLGVDTDKLIF. CDR3 in DNA: TGTGCCTGTGAACCTCTGGGGGTCGACACCGATAAACTCATCTTT.

On this clone: A read error is likely here: a far larger clone is one base away. Other DNA sequences in this specimen translate into the identical CDR3. The J gene was not called, though the V gene is TRDV2; TRDD3 is the table's D call and was not checked against the DNA. Germline V CDR1 and CDR2: GEAIGNYY, EKD. CDR3 length equals 16 residues. The DNA of the CDR3 is TGTGCCTGTGACGTCCTGGGGTTTGATGATGCCGATAAACTCATCTTC. Residues: CACDVLGFDDADKLIF.

The sample holds a few counts of this clone. This DNA's translation and the protein TCRdb lists, from a much larger clone, do not match at residue 4, likely due to a read error; the protein shown is translated from the DNA. The rearrangement links TRDV1 to TRDJ1; D not resolved. Since TCRdb gives no J gene, matching the DNA to germline was used here to assign it. Germline-derived CDR1 and CDR2 are TSWWSYY and QGS. The CDR3 has 16 amino acids. The CDR3: CALVELLPLYTDKLIF. The CDR3 nucleotides read TGTGCTCTTGTGGAACTACTCCCCCTTTACACCGATAAACTCATCTTT.

This clone was recorded at least ten times. The J gene is TRDJ1, the V gene TRDV2; 8 bases match TRDD3. This CDR3 has 17 amino acids. Germline CDR1 and CDR2: GEAIGNYY and EKD. The trim removed 0 bases at V and 0 bases at J, leaving 8 bases unmatched. The CDR3, as DNA: TGTGCCTGTGACACCATGGGGGATCCGGGGTACACCGATAAACTCATCTTT. Residues: CACDTMGDPGYTDKLIF.

This clone was detected only a few times. The translation of this DNA and the TCRdb protein of a much larger clone differ at residue 9, probably owing to a read error; the protein shown here is translated from the DNA. V and J are TRDV1 and TRDJ1; no definite D call. TCRdb does not report a J gene; here it was assigned by matching the DNA to germline references. Germline CDR1 and CDR2: TSWWSYY and QGS. The germline V and J ends were trimmed by 1 base and 0 bases, with 18 bases remaining between them. The CDR3 consists of 18 residues. The DNA for the CDR3 is TGTGCTCTTGGGGAACCCCCCACCAGTGGAACTTACACCGATAAACTCATCTTT. Protein product: CALGEPPTSGTYTDKLIF.

The sample holds a few counts of this clone. The protein held in TCRdb is that of a much larger clone and does not match this DNA's translation at residue 11, likely because of a read error; the protein shown is translated from the DNA. The V gene is TRDV1, the J gene TRDJ1; 12 bases map to TRDD3. The J gene is not listed in TCRdb, so it was assigned here from a DNA match to germline. V lost 0 bases and J lost 3; bases outside the gene matches: 23. Germline V lookup: CDR1 TSWWSYY, CDR2 QGS. The CDR3 has 23 amino acids. This CDR3 is CALGELGPTRCWGIRSAADKLIF. CDR3 sequence (DNA): TGTGCTCTTGGGGAACTCGGACCTACCCGCTGCTGGGGGATACGTTCGGCCGCCGATAAACTCATCTTT.

Only a few counts were recorded for this clone. A far larger clone differs by one base, so this is likely a read error. Other nucleotide sequences in the sample specify the same CDR3. The chain is built from TRDV2 and TRDJ1, with 7 bases lining up with TRDD3. TCRdb carries no J gene annotation; the J gene was assigned here by matching the DNA with germline. CDR1 and CDR2 (germline): GEAIGNYY, EKD. The CDR3 sequence is 22 residues long. Germline trimming cut 7 bases from V and 1 base from J; bases unmatched to any gene: 32. In nucleotides, the CDR3 is TGTGCCTGGCTATTTCTTTGCTCTCGGACTGGAGGATACGGAGTATGCACCGATAAACTCATCTTT. This translates into CAWLFLCSRTGGYGVCTDKLIF.

Notes on this clone: A far larger clone is one base from this, pointing to a likely read error. This sample includes further DNA sequences coding for the same CDR3. The rearrangement links TRDV2 to TRDJ2; 8 bases are a match to TRDD3. The CDR3 totals 19 residues. Trimming removed 0 bases from V and 0 bases from J; junction bases left unmatched: 11. Germline CDR1 reads GEAIGNYY; CDR2 reads EKD. The CDR3 reads CACDTVWLGDTSLTAQLFF. In nucleotides, the CDR3 is TGTGCCTGTGACACCGTCTGGCTAGGGGATACATCTTTGACAGCACAACTCTTCTTT.

Comments on this clone: With a far larger clone one base away, a read error is the likely cause. Other nucleotide sequences from this sample produce the same CDR3. The CDR3 reads CALGELTLLSTDKLIF. CDR3 sequence (DNA): TGTGCTCTTGGGGAACTTACCCTTCTTAGTACCGATAAGCTCATCTTT. The chain recombines TRDV1 with TRDJ1, with D possibly matching TRDD2 (5 bases). There are 16 residues in the CDR3. Per the germline V gene, CDR1 is TSWWSYY and CDR2 is QGS.

This clone was seen ten or more times. The protein TCRdb lists belongs to a much larger clone and differs from this DNA's translation at residue 9, which points to a read error; the protein shown is made from the DNA. The chain carries TRDV1 and TRDJ1, with 8 positions matching TRDD3. The length of the CDR3 is 19 residues. Germline V gene lookup returns CDR1 TSWWSYY and CDR2 QGS. The chain's CDR3 is CALGLKGRDHWGPTHKLIF. The CDR3 DNA sequence: TGTGCTCTTGGGCTGAAAGGCCGGGATCACTGGGGGCCCACCCATAAACTCATCTTT.

A word on this clone: TCRdb pairs this DNA with a much larger clone's protein that differs at residues 10 and 19, likely a read error; the protein shown was translated from the DNA. The gene calls are TRDV1 and TRDJ1; TRDD3 aligns across 8 bases. The J segment lost 3 bases and the V segment lost 0 bases, leaving 30 bases of the junction unmatched. This CDR3 region has 24 residues. CDR1 and CDR2 (germline): TSWWSYY, QGS. The CDR3 DNA follows: TGTGCTCTTGGGGAACTAGCCGGGTCCCTCCTAAGAATGGGGGATCTTTCGTACGCCGATAAACTCATCTTT. Encoded protein: CALGELAGSLLRMGDLSYADKLIF.

This clone was detected only a few times. A far larger clone is only one base removed, so a read error is likely. The V gene is TRDV1; the J gene was not called. The CDR3 spans 12 residues. The germline V gene encodes CDR1 TSWWSYY and CDR2 QGS. In DNA, the CDR3 is TGTGCCCTTGGGGAGACCCAGAGTAGGCTCATCTTT. Residues: CALGETQSRLIF.

This clone was recorded at least ten times. This DNA's translation and the protein TCRdb lists, from a much larger clone, do not match at residue 6, likely due to a read error; the protein shown is translated from the DNA. The chain carries TRDV1 and TRDJ2; TRDD3 is a possible D gene (6 bases). The germline V and J ends were trimmed by 9 bases and 4 bases, with 18 bases remaining between them. This CDR3 is built from 15 residues. Germline V gene data show CDR1 as TSWWSYY and CDR2 as QGS. CDR3 bases: TGTGCTCTGACCTACGGAGGGATATCGACAGCACAACTCTTCTTT. This codes for CALTYGGISTAQLFF.

About this clone: The protein in TCRdb stems from a much larger clone and differs at residue 18 from this DNA's translation, likely a read error; here the protein is translated from the DNA. Here the CDR3 reads CAWLFLCSRTGGYGVCTNKLIF. CDR3 DNA sequence: TGTGCCTGGCTATTTCTTTGCTCTCGGACTGGGGGATACGGAGTATGCACCAATAAACTCATCTTT. The genes are TRDV2 and TRDJ1, with 13 nucleotides matching TRDD3. No J gene was available from TCRdb, and it was assigned here by a germline match of the DNA. The CDR3 has 22 amino acids. Germline assignment: CDR1 GEAIGNYY and CDR2 EKD.

This clone was detected a few times. This likely traces to a read error, being one base from a far larger clone. The identical CDR3 is also encoded by other nucleotide sequences in the sample. The chain employs TRDV1 and TRDJ1; 11 bases map to TRDD3. As TCRdb names no J gene, one was assigned here on the basis of a DNA match to germline. CDR3 size: 22 residues. In germline, CDR1 is TSWWSYY, CDR2 QGS. This chain's CDR3 is CALGDPSFYWGIGSSYTDKLIF. In DNA, the CDR3 is TGTGCTCTCGGGGACCCTTCCTTCTACTGGGGGATAGGGTCGTCGTACACCGATAAACTCATCTTT.

As concerns this clone: The protein held in TCRdb is that of a much larger clone and does not match this DNA's translation at residue 22, likely because of a read error; the protein shown is translated from the DNA. The V gene is TRDV1; the J gene was not called; the D segment call TRDD3 is taken from the table without a DNA check. The CDR3 covers 24 residues. Germline-derived CDR1 and CDR2 are TSWWSYY and QGS. The CDR3 region is CALGERGFYPYWGRRGRYTDKPIF. In nucleotides, the CDR3 is TGTGCTCTTGGGGAACGAGGCTTCTACCCCTACTGGGGGAGACGGGGTAGGTACACCGATAAACCCATCTTT.

Points on this clone: This DNA's translation differs at residue 2 from TCRdb's protein, which comes from a much larger clone; a read error is likely, and the protein shown is translated from the DNA. The V call is TRDV1, the J call TRDJ1; 10 bases align to TRDD3. The CDR3 totals 23 residues. Per germline, CDR1 TSWWSYY and CDR2 QGS. The CDR3 region is CSLGELEYWGIYKGPPGGDKLIF. Here the CDR3 DNA reads TGTTCTCTTGGGGAACTTGAGTACTGGGGGATCTATAAGGGTCCTCCTGGCGGCGATAAACTCATCTTT.

In this sample, this clone turned up many times. V and J are TRDV1 and TRDJ1; 10 bases are shared with TRDD3. V trimming: 3 bases; J trimming: 2 bases; junction bases outside the gene matches: 18. Germline loops: CDR1 TSWWSYY, CDR2 QGS. This CDR3 region has 20 residues. CDR3 nucleotides: TGTGCTCTTGGGGATCTGGGGTCGTACTGGGGGATTGGGTCTACCGATAAACTCATCTTT. It is translated as CALGDLGSYWGIGSTDKLIF.